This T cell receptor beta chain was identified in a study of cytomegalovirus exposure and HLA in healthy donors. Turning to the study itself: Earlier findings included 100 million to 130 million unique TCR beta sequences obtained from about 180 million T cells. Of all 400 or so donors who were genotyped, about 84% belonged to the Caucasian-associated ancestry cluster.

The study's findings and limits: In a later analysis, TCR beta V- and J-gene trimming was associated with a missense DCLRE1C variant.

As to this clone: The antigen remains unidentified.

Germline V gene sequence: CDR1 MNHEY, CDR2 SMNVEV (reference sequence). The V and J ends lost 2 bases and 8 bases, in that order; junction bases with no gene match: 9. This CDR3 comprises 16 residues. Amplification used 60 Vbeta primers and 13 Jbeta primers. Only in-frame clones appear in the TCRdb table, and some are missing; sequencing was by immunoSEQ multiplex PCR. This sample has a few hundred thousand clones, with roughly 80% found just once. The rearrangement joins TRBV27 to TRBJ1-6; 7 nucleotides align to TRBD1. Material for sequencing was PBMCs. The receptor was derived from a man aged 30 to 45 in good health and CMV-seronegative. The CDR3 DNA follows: TGTGCCAGCAGTTTAAGAGGGGGCATGCGGGATTCACCCCTCCACTTT. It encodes CASSLRGGMRDSPLHF.